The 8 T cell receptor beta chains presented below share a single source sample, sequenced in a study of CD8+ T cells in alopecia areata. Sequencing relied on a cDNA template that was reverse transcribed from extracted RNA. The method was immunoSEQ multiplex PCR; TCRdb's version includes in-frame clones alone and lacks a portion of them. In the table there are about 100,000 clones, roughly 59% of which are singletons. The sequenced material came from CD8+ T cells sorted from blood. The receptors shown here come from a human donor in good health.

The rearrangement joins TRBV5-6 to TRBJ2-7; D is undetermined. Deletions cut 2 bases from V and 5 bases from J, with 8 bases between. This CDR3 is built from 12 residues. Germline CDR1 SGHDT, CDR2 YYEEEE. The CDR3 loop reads CASSFFQHEQYF. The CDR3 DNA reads TGTGCCAGCAGCTTTTTTCAGCACGAGCAGTACTTC.

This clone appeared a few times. The CDR3 DNA sequence: TGTGCCAGCAGCTTGACTGGGAGGAATTCACCCCTCCACTTT. The encoded protein is CASSLTGRNSPLHF. The J gene is TRBJ1-6, the V gene TRBV13; D gene unclear. Trimming left V 3 bases short and J 7 bases short, with 10 bases between. Germline CDR1 is PRHDT and CDR2 is FYEKMQ (reference sequence). CDR3 size: 14 residues. Complete variable domain (other parts from reference TRBV13 and TRBJ1-6): AAGVIQSPRHLIKEKRETATLKCYPIPRHDTVYWYQQGPGQDPQFLISFYEKMQSDKGSIPDRFSAQQFSDYHSELNMSSLELGDSALYFCASSLTGRNSPLHFGNGTRLTVT.

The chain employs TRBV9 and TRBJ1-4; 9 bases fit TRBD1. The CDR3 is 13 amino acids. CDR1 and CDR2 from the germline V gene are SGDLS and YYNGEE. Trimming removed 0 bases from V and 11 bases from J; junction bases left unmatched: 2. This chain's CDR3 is CASSVEGQGKLFF. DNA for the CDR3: TGTGCCAGCAGCGTAGAGGGACAGGGTAAACTGTTTTTT. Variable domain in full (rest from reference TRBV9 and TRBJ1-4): DSGVTQTPKHLITATGQRVTLRCSPRSGDLSVYWYQQSLDQGLQFLIQYYNGEERAKGNILERFSAQQFPDLHSELNLSSLELGDSALYFCASSVEGQGKLFFGSGTQLSVL.

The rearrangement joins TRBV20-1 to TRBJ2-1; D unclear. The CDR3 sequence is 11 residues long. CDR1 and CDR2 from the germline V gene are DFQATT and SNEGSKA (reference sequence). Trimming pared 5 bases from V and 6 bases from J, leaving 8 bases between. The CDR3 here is CSAPILNEQFF. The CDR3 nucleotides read TGCAGTGCTCCTATCCTCAATGAGCAGTTCTTC.

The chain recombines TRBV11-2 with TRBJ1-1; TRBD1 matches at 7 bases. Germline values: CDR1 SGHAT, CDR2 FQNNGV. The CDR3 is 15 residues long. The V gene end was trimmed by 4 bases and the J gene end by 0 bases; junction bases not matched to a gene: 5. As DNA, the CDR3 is TGTGCCAGCAGCTACGGGGACAGTATGAACACTGAAGCTTTCTTT. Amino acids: CASSYGDSMNTEAFF.

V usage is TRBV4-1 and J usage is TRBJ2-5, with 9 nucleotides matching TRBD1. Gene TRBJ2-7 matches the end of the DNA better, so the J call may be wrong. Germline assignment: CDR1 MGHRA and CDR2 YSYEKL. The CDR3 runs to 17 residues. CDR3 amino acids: CASSQGSVGTGFGEQYF. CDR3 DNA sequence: TGCGCCAGCAGCCAAGGTTCCGTCGGGACAGGGTTTGGCGAGCAGTACTTC.

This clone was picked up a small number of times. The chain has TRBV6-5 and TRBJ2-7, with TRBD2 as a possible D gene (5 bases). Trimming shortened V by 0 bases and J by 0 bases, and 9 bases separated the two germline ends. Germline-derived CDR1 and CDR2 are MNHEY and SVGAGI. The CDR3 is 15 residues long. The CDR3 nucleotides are TGTGCCAGCAGTTACTCTGGGGAGAGCTCCTACGAGCAGTACTTC. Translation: CASSYSGESSYEQYF.

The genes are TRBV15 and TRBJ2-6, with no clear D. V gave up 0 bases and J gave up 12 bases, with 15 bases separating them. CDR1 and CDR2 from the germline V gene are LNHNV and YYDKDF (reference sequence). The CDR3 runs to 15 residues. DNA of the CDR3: TGTGCCACCAGCAGAGATTCTGGAATGTCCGGCGTCCTGACTTTC. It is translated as CATSRDSGMSGVLTF.